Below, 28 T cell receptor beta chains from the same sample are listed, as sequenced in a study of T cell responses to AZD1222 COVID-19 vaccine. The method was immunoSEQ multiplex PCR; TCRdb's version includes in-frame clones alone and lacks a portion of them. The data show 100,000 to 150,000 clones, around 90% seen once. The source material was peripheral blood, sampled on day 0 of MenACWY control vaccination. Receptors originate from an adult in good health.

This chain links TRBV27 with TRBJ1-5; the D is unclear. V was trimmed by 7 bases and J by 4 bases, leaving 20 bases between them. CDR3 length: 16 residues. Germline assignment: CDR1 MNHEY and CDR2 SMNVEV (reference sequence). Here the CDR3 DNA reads TGTGCCAGCACCCCATATGGGAACGGAGAAAATCAGCCCCAGCATTTT. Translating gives CASTPYGNGENQPQHF.

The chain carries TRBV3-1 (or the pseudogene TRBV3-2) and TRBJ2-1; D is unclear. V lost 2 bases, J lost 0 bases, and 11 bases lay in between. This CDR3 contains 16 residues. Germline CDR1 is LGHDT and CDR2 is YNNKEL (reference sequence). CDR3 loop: CASSQSPGRSYNEQFF. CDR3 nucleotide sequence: TGTGCCAGCAGCCAAAGTCCGGGCCGCTCCTACAATGAGCAGTTCTTC.

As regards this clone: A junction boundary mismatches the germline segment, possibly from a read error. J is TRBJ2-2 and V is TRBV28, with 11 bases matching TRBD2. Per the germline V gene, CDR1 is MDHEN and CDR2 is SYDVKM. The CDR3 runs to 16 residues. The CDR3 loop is CASRKLAGANNGELFF. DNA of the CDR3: TGTGCCAGCAGGAAACTAGCGGGGGCTAACAACGGGGAGCTGTTTTTT.

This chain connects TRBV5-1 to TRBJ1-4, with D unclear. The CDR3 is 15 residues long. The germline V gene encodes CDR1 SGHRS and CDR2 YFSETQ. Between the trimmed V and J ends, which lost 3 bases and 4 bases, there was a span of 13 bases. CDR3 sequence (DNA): TGCGCCAGCAGCTCTCTGGGAGGGCTTAATGAAAAACTGTTTTTT. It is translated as CASSSLGGLNEKLFF.

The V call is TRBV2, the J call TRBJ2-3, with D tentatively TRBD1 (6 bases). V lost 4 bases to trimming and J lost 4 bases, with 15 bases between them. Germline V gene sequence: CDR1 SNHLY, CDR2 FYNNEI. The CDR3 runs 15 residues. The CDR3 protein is CASSGDMASPDTQYF. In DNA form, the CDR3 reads TGTGCCAGCAGTGGGGACATGGCATCCCCAGATACGCAGTATTTT.

CDR3 coding DNA: TGTGCCAGCAGCTTATCTGGACAAAGCTCCTACGAGCAGTACGTC. Its translation: CASSLSGQSSYEQYV. The chain recombines TRBV7-2 with TRBJ2-7; possible D gene TRBD1, 5 bases. There are 15 residues in the CDR3. Trimming removed 2 bases at V and 0 bases at J, with 11 bases between. From germline, CDR1 is SGHTA and CDR2 FQGNSA.

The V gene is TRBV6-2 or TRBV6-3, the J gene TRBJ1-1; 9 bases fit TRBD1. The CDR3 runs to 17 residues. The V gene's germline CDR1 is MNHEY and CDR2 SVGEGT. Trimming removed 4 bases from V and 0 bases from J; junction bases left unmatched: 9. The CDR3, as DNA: TGTGCCAGCAGTTGGGGACAGGGTGAAGCCATGAACACTGAAGCTTTCTTT. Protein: CASSWGQGEAMNTEAFF.

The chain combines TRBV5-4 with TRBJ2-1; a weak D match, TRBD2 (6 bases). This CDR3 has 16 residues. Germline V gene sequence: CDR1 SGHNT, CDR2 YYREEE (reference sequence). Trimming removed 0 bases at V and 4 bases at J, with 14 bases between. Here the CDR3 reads CASSLGGVSLYNEQFF. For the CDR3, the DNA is TGTGCCAGCAGCTTGGGCGGGGTCTCCTTATACAATGAGCAGTTCTTC. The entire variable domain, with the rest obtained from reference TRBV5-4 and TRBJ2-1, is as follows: ETGVTQSPTHLIKTRGQQVTLRCSSQSGHNTVSWYQQALGQGPQFIFQYYREEENGRGNFPPRFSGLQFPNYSSELNVNALELDDSALYLCASSLGGVSLYNEQFFGPGTRLTVL.

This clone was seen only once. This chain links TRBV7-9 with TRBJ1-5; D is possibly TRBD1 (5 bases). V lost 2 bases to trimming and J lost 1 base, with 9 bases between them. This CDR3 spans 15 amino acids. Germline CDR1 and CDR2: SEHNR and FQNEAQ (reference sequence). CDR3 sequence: CASSLTGSSNQPQHF. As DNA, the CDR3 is TGTGCCAGCAGCTTAACAGGTTCAAGCAATCAGCCCCAGCATTTT. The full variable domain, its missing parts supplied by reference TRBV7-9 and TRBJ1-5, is DTGVSQNPRHKITKRGQNVTFRCDPISEHNRLYWYRQTLGQGPEFLTYFQNEAQLEKSRLLSDRFSAERPKGSFSTLEIQRTEQGDSAMYLCASSLTGSSNQPQHFGDGTRLSIL.

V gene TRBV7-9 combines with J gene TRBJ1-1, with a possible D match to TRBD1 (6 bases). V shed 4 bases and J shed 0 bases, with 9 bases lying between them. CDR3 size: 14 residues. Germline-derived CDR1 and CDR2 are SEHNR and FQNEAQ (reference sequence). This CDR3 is CASSSWTVNTEAFF. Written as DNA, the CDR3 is TGTGCCAGCAGCTCCTGGACAGTGAACACTGAAGCTTTCTTT. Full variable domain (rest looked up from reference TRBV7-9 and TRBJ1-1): DTGVSQNPRHKITKRGQNVTFRCDPISEHNRLYWYRQTLGQGPEFLTYFQNEAQLEKSRLLSDRFSAERPKGSFSTLEIQRTEQGDSAMYLCASSSWTVNTEAFFGQGTRLTVV.

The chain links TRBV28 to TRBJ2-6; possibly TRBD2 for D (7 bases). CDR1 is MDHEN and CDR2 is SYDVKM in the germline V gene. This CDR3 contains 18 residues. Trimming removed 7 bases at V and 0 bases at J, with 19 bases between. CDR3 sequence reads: CASKSRGGAYSGANVLTF. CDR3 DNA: TGTGCCAGCAAGTCTAGGGGGGGCGCCTACTCTGGGGCCAACGTCCTGACTTTC.

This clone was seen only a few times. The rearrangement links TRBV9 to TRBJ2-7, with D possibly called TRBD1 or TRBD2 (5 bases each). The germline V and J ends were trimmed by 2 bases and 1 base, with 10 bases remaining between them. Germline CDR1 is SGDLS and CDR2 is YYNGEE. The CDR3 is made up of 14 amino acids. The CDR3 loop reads CASSVGTKSYEQYF. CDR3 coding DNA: TGTGCCAGCAGCGTGGGGACGAAGTCCTACGAGCAGTACTTC.

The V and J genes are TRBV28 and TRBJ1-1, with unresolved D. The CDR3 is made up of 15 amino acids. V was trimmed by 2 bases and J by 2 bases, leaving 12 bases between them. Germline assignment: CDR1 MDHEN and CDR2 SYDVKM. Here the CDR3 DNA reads TGTGCCAGCAGTTTAGTGGGCAGACTAAACACTGAAGCTTTCTTT. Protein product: CASSLVGRLNTEAFF.

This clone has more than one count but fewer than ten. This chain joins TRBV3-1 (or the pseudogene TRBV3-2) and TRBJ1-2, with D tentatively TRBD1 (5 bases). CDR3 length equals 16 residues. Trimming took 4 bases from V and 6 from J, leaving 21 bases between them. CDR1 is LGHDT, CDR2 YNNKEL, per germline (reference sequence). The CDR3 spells CASSPRISEGVHGYTF. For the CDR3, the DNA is TGTGCCAGCAGCCCTCGGATTTCCGAAGGGGTACATGGCTACACCTTC.

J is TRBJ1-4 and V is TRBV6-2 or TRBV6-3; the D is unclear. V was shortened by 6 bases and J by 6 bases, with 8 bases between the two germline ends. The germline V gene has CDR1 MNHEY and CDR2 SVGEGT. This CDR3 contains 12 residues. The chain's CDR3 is CASSRDDEKLFF. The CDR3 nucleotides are TGTGCCAGCAGCCGCGATGATGAAAAACTGTTTTTT.

This CDR3 is CATTAGSKSNYGYTF. The CDR3 bases are TGTGCCACAACAGCCGGCAGTAAGTCTAACTATGGCTACACCTTC. The V and J genes are TRBV19 and TRBJ1-2, with D uncertain. Germline lookup yields CDR1 LNHDA and CDR2 SQIVND (reference sequence). Trimming took 10 bases from V and 0 from J, leaving 18 bases between them. This CDR3 has 15 residues.

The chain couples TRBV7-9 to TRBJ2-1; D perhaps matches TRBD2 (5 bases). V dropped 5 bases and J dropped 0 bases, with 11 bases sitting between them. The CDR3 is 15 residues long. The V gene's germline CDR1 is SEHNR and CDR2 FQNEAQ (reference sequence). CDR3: CASSPMGSSYNEQFF. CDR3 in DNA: TGTGCCAGCAGCCCGATGGGGAGCTCCTACAATGAGCAGTTCTTC.

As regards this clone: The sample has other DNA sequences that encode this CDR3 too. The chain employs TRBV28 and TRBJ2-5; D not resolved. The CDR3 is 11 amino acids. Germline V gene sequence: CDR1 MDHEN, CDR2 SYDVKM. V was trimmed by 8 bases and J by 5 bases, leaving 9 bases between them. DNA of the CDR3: TGTGCCAGCTCCCATCGGGAGACCCAGTACTTC. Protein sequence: CASSHRETQYF.

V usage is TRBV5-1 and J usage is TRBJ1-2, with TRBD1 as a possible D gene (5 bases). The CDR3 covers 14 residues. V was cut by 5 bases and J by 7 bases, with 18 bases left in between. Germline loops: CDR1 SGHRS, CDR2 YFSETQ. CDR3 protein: CASSSSGGYPGYTF. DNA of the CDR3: TGCGCCAGCAGTTCTTCCGGGGGATATCCTGGCTACACCTTC.

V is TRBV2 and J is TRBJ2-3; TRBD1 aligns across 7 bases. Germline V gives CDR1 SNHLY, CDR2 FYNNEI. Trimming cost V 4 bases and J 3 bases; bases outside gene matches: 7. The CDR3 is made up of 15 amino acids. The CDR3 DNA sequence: TGTGCCAGCAGTGGGGGTACAGGGGAAACAGATACGCAGTATTTT. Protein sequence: CASSGGTGETDTQYF.

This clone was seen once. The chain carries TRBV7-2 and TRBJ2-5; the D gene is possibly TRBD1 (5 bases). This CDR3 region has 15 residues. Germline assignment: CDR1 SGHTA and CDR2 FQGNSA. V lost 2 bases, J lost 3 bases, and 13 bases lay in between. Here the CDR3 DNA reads TGTGCCAGCAGCTTAACGCAGGGTGGGAAAGAGACCCAGTACTTC. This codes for CASSLTQGGKETQYF.

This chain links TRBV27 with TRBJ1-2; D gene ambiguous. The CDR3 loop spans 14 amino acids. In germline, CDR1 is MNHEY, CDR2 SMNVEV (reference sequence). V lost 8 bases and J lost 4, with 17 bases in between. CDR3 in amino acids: CASGLALASYGYTF. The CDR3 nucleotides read TGTGCCAGCGGACTCGCCTTGGCTAGCTATGGCTACACCTTC.

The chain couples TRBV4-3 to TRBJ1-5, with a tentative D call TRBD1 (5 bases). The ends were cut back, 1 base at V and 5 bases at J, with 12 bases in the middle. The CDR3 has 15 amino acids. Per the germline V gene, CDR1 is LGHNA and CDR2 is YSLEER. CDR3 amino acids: CASSQVWGSDQPQHF. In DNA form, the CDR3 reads TGCGCCAGCAGCCAAGTGTGGGGGTCGGATCAGCCCCAGCATTTT.

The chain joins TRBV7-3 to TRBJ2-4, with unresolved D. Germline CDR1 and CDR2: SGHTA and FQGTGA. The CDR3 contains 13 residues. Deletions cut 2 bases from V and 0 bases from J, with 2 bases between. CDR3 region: CASSLRAKNIQYF. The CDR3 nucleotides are TGTGCCAGCAGCTTACGAGCCAAAAACATTCAGTACTTC. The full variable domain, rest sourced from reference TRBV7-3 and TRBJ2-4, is GAGVSQTPSNKVTEKGKYVELRCDPISGHTALYWYRQSLGQGPEFLIYFQGTGAADDSGLPNDRFFAVRPEGSVSTLKIQRTERGDSAVYLCASSLRAKNIQYFGAGTRLSVL.

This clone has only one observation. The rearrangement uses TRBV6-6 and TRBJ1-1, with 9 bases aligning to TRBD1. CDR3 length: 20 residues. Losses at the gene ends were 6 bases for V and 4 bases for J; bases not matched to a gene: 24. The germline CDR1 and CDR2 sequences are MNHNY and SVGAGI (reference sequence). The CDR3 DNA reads TGTGCCAGCAGCTTTTGGCCGATGGGACAGGGCGGTTTGTGGGGCACTGAAGCTTTCTTT. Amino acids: CASSFWPMGQGGLWGTEAFF.

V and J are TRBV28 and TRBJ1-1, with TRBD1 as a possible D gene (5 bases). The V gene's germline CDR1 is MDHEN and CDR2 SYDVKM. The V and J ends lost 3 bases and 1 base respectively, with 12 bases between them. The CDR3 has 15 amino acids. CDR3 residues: CASSFRGVQNTEAFF. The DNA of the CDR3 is TGTGCCAGCAGTTTTAGAGGGGTCCAGAACACTGAAGCTTTCTTT.

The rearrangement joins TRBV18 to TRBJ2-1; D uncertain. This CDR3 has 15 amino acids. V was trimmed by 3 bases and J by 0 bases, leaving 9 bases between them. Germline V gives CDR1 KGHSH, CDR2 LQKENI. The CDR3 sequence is CASSPDPSSYNEQFF. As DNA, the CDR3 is TGTGCCAGCTCACCCGACCCCTCCTCCTACAATGAGCAGTTCTTC.

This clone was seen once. The CDR3 is CASSLAGAGQPQHF. CDR3 DNA sequence: TGTGCCAGCTCCCTAGCAGGGGCCGGCCAGCCCCAGCATTTT. This chain uses TRBV18 with TRBJ1-5; maybe TRBD1 (6 bases). The CDR3 has 14 amino acids. Germline V gives CDR1 KGHSH, CDR2 LQKENI. Trimming cost V 6 bases and J 7 bases, with 16 bases left between them. The variable domain in full, completed from reference TRBV18 and TRBJ1-5, reads NAGVMQNPRHLVRRRGQEARLRCSPMKGHSHVYWYRQLPEEGLKFMVYLQKENIIDESGMPKERFSAEFPKEGPSILRIQQVVRGDSAAYFCASSLAGAGQPQHFGDGTRLSIL.